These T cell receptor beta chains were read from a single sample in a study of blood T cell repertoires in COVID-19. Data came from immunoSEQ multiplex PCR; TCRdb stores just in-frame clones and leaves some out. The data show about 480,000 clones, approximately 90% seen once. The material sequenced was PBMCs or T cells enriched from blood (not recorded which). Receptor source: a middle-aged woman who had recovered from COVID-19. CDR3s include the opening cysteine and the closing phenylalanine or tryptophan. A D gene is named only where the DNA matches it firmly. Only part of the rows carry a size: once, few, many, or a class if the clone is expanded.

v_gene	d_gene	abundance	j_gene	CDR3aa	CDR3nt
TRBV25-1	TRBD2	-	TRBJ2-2	CASSALWGRETGELFF	TGTGCCAGCAGTGCCCTTTGGGGGAGGGAGACCGGGGAGCTGTTTTTT
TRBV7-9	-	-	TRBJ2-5	CASREAETETQYF	TGTGCCAGCAGGGAGGCAGAGACCGAGACCCAGTACTTC
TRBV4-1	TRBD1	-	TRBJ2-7	CASSQPGQGALEQYF	TGCGCCAGCAGCCAACCGGGACAGGGGGCTCTCGAGCAGTACTTC
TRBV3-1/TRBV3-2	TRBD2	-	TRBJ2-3	CASSQDSLAGAPDTQYF	TGTGCCAGCAGCCAAGATTCCCTAGCGGGAGCCCCAGATACGCAGTATTTT
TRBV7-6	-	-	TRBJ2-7	CASSLAGQTYEQYF	TGTGCCAGCAGCTTAGCGGGGCAGACCTACGAGCAGTACTTC
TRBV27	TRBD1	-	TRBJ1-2	CASSSYPWTGSDYGYTF	TGTGCCAGCAGTTCATACCCTTGGACAGGGTCGGACTATGGCTACACCTTC
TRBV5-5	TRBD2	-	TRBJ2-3	CASRLRGGGTDTQYF	TGTGCCAGCAGGTTGCGGGGGGGAGGCACAGATACGCAGTATTTT
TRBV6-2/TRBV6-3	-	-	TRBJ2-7	CASSYTGHYYEQYF	TGTGCCAGCAGTTACACGGGACATTACTACGAGCAGTACTTC
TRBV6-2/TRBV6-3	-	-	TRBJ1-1	CASSYSWGGTEAFF	TGTGCCAGCAGTTACTCATGGGGGGGCACTGAAGCTTTCTTT
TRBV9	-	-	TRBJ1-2	CASSGRASNYGYTF	TGTGCCAGCAGCGGCAGGGCCAGTAACTATGGCTACACCTTC
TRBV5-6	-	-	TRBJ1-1	CASSLGTLGTEAFF	TGTGCCAGCAGCTTGGGGACTTTGGGCACTGAAGCTTTCTTT
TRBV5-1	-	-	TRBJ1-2	CASSLGSGYGYTF	TGCGCCAGCAGCTTGGGGTCGGGCTATGGCTACACCTTC
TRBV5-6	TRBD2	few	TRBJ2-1	CASSLSGLAGGQFF	TGTGCCAGCAGCTTATCGGGACTAGCGGGAGGGCAGTTCTTC
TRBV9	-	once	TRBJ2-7	CASSVSTSSYEQYF	TGTGCCAGCAGCGTATCGACTAGCTCCTACGAGCAGTACTTC
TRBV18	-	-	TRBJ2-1	CASSGSVSSYNEQFF	TGTGCCAGCTCTGGGAGCGTAAGCTCCTACAATGAGCAGTTCTTC
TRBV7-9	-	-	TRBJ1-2	CASSLQGNDGYTF	TGTGCCAGCAGCCTTCAGGGCAATGATGGCTACACCTTC
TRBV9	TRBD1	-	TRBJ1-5	CASSVGGQGGNQPQHF	TGCGCCAGCAGCGTGGGGGGTCAGGGGGGAAATCAGCCCCAGCATTTT
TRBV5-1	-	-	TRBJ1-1	CASSLRLDTEAFF	TGCGCCAGCAGCTTGCGGTTGGACACTGAAGCTTTCTTT
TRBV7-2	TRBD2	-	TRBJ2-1	CASSFRLADNEQFF	TGTGCCAGCAGCTTCAGACTAGCGGACAATGAGCAGTTCTTC
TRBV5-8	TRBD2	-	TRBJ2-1	CASSIPGTSGRGEQFF	TGTGCCAGCAGCATCCCCGGGACTAGCGGGAGAGGGGAGCAGTTCTTC
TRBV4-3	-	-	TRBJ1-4	CASSQDLLSGYRASNEKLFF	TGCGCCAGCAGCCAAGATTTGCTAAGTGGATACAGGGCATCTAATGAAAAACTGTTTTTT
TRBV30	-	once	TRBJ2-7	CAWSVPRGEQYF	TGTGCCTGGAGTGTACCCAGGGGCGAGCAGTACTTC
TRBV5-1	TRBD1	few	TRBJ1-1	CASSLYRGQSEAFF	TGCGCCAGCAGCTTATACAGGGGGCAGAGTGAAGCTTTCTTT
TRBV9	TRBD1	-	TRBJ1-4	CASSPGGQALVREKLFF	TGTGCCAGCAGCCCTGGCGGACAGGCCTTGGTGAGAGAAAAACTGTTTTTT
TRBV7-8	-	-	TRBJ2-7	CASSSFSSGAAYEQYF	TGTGCCAGCAGCTCGTTTTCGTCGGGAGCTGCCTACGAGCAGTACTTC
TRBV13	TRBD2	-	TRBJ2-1	CASRRSRGLAGSGNEQFF	TGTGCCAGCAGGCGCTCCCGAGGTCTAGCGGGATCGGGTAATGAGCAGTTCTTC
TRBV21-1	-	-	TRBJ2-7	CASATGPRLGSHEQYF	TGTGCCAGCGCCACAGGACCGAGACTCGGCTCGCACGAGCAGTACTTC
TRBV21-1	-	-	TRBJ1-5	CASSLRQGWYQPQHF	TGTGCCAGCAGCCTCCGACAGGGGTGGTACCAGCCCCAGCATTTT
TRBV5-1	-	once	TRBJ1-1	CASSRATGGDTEAFF	TGCGCCAGCAGCCGGGCGACGGGAGGCGATACTGAAGCTTTCTTT
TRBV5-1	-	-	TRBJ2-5	CASSLDRRETQYF	TGCGCCAGCAGCTTGGACAGGCGGGAGACCCAGTACTTC
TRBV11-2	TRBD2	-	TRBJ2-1	CASSLVRTSYNEQFF	TGTGCCAGCAGCTTAGTCCGGACTAGCTACAATGAGCAGTTCTTC
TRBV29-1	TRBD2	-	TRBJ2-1	CSVEVGTSGTYNEQFF	TGCAGCGTTGAAGTCGGGACTAGCGGTACCTACAATGAGCAGTTCTTC
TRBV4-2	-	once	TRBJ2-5	CASSQEGQARETQYF	TGTGCCAGCAGCCAAGAGGGCCAGGCCCGAGAGACCCAGTACTTC
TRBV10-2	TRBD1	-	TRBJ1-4	CASRGTVPSRAFF	TGCGCCAGCAGGGGGACAGTCCCGAGCAGGGCGTTTTTT
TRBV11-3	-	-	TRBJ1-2	CASSPQGNGYGYTF	TGTGCCAGCAGCCCTCAGGGGAACGGCTATGGCTACACCTTC
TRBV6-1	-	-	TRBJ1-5	CASSESGTYQPQHF	TGTGCCAGCAGTGAATCGGGGACTTATCAGCCCCAGCATTTT
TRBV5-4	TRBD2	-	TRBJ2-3	CASSLAGLAGTSTDTQYF	TGTGCCAGCAGCTTGGCGGGACTAGCGGGTACTAGCACAGATACGCAGTATTTT
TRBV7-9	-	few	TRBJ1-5	CASSFTLGPLHNQPQHF	TGTGCCAGCAGCTTTACACTGGGCCCCCTACACAATCAGCCCCAGCATTTT
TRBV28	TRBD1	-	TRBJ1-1	CASRGGTAQRAWAEAFF	TGTGCCAGCAGGGGCGGGACAGCCCAACGAGCATGGGCCGAAGCTTTCTTT
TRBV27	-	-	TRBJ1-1	CASSLSRGDLMDTEAFF	TGTGCCAGCAGTTTATCTAGGGGCGACCTGATGGACACTGAAGCTTTCTTT
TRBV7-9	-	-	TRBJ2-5	CASSTGGGRQETQYF	TGTGCCAGCAGCACAGGAGGAGGGAGACAAGAGACCCAGTACTTC
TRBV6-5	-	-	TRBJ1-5	CASSSGTPDQPQHF	TGTGCCAGCAGTTCCGGGACACCCGATCAGCCCCAGCATTTT
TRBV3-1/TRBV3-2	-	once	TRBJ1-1	CASSQDAGARTEAFF	TGTGCCAGCAGCCAAGATGCAGGGGCGCGTACTGAAGCTTTCTTT